The 21 T cell receptor beta chains in this list originate from one sample, sequenced in a study of blood T cells in healthy people across ages. With a J-beta primer mix and a sample-barcoded 5' primer, a second PCR ran about 7 to 12 cycles. TCRdb reprocessed the 5' RACE reads with MiXCR, giving one entry per CDR3 protein. The profile shows 1,500,000 or so distinct CDR3 sequences, 35% to 45% of them singletons. What was sequenced was blood. These TCRs come from a young woman in good health.

V usage is TRBV28 and J usage is TRBJ2-7, with a tentative D call TRBD1 (6 bases). The CDR3 has 13 residues. Per the germline V gene, CDR1 is MDHEN and CDR2 is SYDVKM. V lost 11 bases to trimming and J lost 4 bases, with 18 bases between them. CDR3 loop: CAGNPGHLYEQYF. DNA for the CDR3: TGTGCCGGCAACCCGGGACACTTATACGAGCAGTACTTC. The full variable domain, in which reference TRBV28 and TRBJ2-7 provide the parts outside the CDR3, is DVKVTQSSRYLVKRTGEKVFLECVQDMDHENMFWYRQDPGLGLRLIYFSYDVKMKEKGDIPEGYSVSREKKERFSLILESASTNQTSMYLCAGNPGHLYEQYFGPGTRLTVT.

This chain joins TRBV27 and TRBJ2-7; 8 positions match TRBD2. CDR1 and CDR2 from the germline V gene are MNHEY and SMNVEV (reference sequence). The CDR3 has 13 residues. V lost 7 bases to trimming and J lost 1 base; unmatched junction nucleotides: 3. For the CDR3, the DNA is TGTGCCAGCATGGGCGGGGGGTCCTACGAGCAGTACTTC. Its protein is CASMGGGSYEQYF.

The chain employs TRBV20-1 and TRBJ2-5, with D tentatively TRBD1 (6 bases). The closer fit of TRBJ2-7 to the DNA end suggests the J call may be wrong. Germline values: CDR1 DFQATT, CDR2 SNEGSKA (reference sequence). The CDR3 sequence is 13 residues long. The CDR3 DNA is TGCAGTGCAGAAAGCCCCGGACAGCTCGAGCAGTACTTC. It specifies CSAESPGQLEQYF.

Concerning this clonotype itself: Since a much larger clone is just one base distant, this may be a read error. This chain links TRBV7-7 with TRBJ2-5; possibly TRBD1 or TRBD2 for D (5 bases each). The J call is in doubt because the DNA end fits TRBJ2-1 better. The CDR3 runs to 19 residues. Germline CDR1 SSHAT, CDR2 FNYEAQ (reference sequence). The CDR3 is CASRTSEGWRSPRKETQFF. The CDR3 nucleotides are TGTGCTAGCAGGACATCCGAGGGCTGGCGGTCTCCCCGGAAAGAGACCCAGTTCTTC.

V and J are TRBV18 and TRBJ1-2; tentative D call: TRBD1 (6 bases). The germline gives CDR1 KGHSH, CDR2 LQKENI. The CDR3 contains 15 residues. Between the trimmed V and J ends, which lost 3 bases and 5 bases, there was a span of 16 bases. For the CDR3, the DNA is TGTGCCAGCTCACCCGACGGACAGAGGAGGTATGGCTACACCTTC. Its translation: CASSPDGQRRYGYTF.

The rearrangement links TRBV11-2 to TRBJ1-4, with D perhaps TRBD1 (6 bases). The V gene's germline CDR1 is SGHAT and CDR2 FQNNGV. The CDR3 runs 16 residues. V gave up 5 bases and J gave up 6 bases, with 19 bases separating them. This CDR3 is CASSRGGDLLDEKLFF. In DNA form, the CDR3 reads TGTGCCAGCAGCAGAGGGGGGGATCTTTTAGATGAAAAACTGTTTTTT.

J is TRBJ2-7 and V is TRBV7-9, with 8 bases matching TRBD2. The germline V gene has CDR1 SEHNR and CDR2 FQNEAQ (reference sequence). The CDR3 spans 16 residues. V lost 4 bases and J lost 0; bases outside the gene matches: 8. CDR3 in amino acids: CASSSPISGTSYEQYF. CDR3 in DNA: TGTGCCAGCAGCTCACCAATTAGCGGGACCTCCTACGAGCAGTACTTC.

This clonotype occurred a few times. CDR3 nucleotide sequence: TGCGCCAGCAGCCAAGATTTGAAGTTGGCGCAGTATTTT. It specifies CASSQDLKLAQYF. This rearrangement joins TRBV4-3 to TRBJ2-3; D is undetermined. Germline CDR1 LGHNA, CDR2 YSLEER. V lost 0 bases and J 10 bases, leaving 11 bases between the germline ends. The CDR3 loop spans 13 amino acids.

This clonotype was seen a handful of times. The genes are TRBV5-6 and TRBJ1-2; unclear D gene. This CDR3 contains 14 residues. CDR1 is SGHDT, CDR2 YYEEEE, per germline. Trimming shortened V by 1 base and J by 4 bases, and 11 bases separated the two germline ends. The CDR3 region is CASSLSVSSYGYTF. CDR3 DNA sequence: TGTGCCAGCAGCTTGTCGGTCAGTTCCTATGGCTACACCTTC.

The chain links TRBV27 to TRBJ2-7; the D gene is possibly TRBD1 (6 bases). Germline V lookup: CDR1 MNHEY, CDR2 SMNVEV (reference sequence). CDR3 length: 14 amino acids. V gave up 2 bases and J gave up 3 bases, with 11 bases separating them. CDR3 DNA: TGTGCCAGCAGTTTACGACAGGACAACTACGAGCAGTACTTC. Protein sequence: CASSLRQDNYEQYF.

The J gene is TRBJ1-2, the V gene TRBV12-3 or TRBV12-4, with TRBD1 identical over 8 bases. V shed 0 bases, J shed 7 bases, and the junction held 19 bases outside the gene matches. This CDR3 has 19 amino acids. The CDR3 here is CASSLALGTAGGWKSGYTF. In nucleotides, the CDR3 is TGTGCCAGCAGTTTAGCGCTCGGTACGGCAGGGGGCTGGAAGAGTGGCTACACCTTC.

This clonotype was found a few times. The V and J genes are TRBV15 and TRBJ2-5; 7 bases align to TRBD2. Germline CDR1 reads LNHNV; CDR2 reads YYDKDF (reference sequence). This CDR3 contains 13 residues. J was trimmed by 3 bases and V by 3 bases; bases with no gene match: 1. The CDR3 DNA sequence: TGTGCCACCAGCAGGGGGGGGAAAGAGACCCAGTACTTC. As protein: CATSRGGKETQYF.

Notes on this clonotype: Germline and junction disagree at one end, which may indicate a read error. The chain has TRBV13 and TRBJ1-6; no clear D gene. The CDR3 loop spans 16 amino acids. Per germline, CDR1 PRHDT and CDR2 FYEKMQ (reference sequence). The CDR3 loop is CASSSGPHHYNSPPHF. The CDR3 DNA follows: TGTGCCAGCAGCTCAGGACCGCATCATTATAATTCACCCCCCCACTTT. The whole variable domain, remainder taken from reference TRBV13 and TRBJ1-6, is AAGVIQSPRHLIKEKRETATLKCYPIPRHDTVYWYQQGPGQDPQFLISFYEKMQSDKGSIPDRFSAQQFSDYHSELNMSSLELGDSALYFCASSSGPHHYNSPPHFGNGTRLTVT.

The gene calls are TRBV9 and TRBJ2-1, with TRBD2 matching over 15 bases. Germline CDR1 reads SGDLS; CDR2 reads YYNGEE. The CDR3 extends over 15 amino acids. V dropped 2 bases and J dropped 9; count of bases not matched to a gene: 3. CDR3 region: CASSVGTSGRTEQFF. The CDR3 DNA reads TGTGCCAGCAGCGTCGGGACTAGCGGGAGGACTGAGCAGTTCTTC.

The chain carries TRBV9 and TRBJ2-1; tentative D call: TRBD2 (6 bases). Germline lookup yields CDR1 SGDLS and CDR2 YYNGEE. The CDR3 loop spans 15 amino acids. V lost 0 bases and J 5 bases, leaving 12 bases between the germline ends. CDR3 sequence (DNA): TGTGCCAGCAGCGTAGGCCCTAGCGAAAACAATGAGCAGTTCTTC. It encodes CASSVGPSENNEQFF. Complete variable domain (other parts from reference TRBV9 and TRBJ2-1): DSGVTQTPKHLITATGQRVTLRCSPRSGDLSVYWYQQSLDQGLQFLIQYYNGEERAKGNILERFSAQQFPDLHSELNLSSLELGDSALYFCASSVGPSENNEQFFGPGTRLTVL.

This clonotype has ten or more counts. CDR3 nucleotide sequence: TGTGCCAGCAGTTCCAGGGGGAATGAGCAGTTCTTC. Its translation is CASSSRGNEQFF. This chain connects TRBV12-3 or TRBV12-4 to TRBJ2-1, with 7 bases matching TRBD1. J was trimmed by 7 bases and V by 4 bases; bases with no gene match: 1. This CDR3 has 12 amino acids.

The V call is TRBV6-6, the J call TRBJ2-3; 9 nucleotides agree with TRBD2. After removal of 7 bases from V and 2 bases from J, the junction contained 4 bases not matched to a gene. The CDR3 extends over 14 amino acids. Germline V gene data show CDR1 as MNHNY and CDR2 as SVGAGI (reference sequence). CDR3 loop: CASNSGSITDTQYF. The DNA for the CDR3 is TGTGCCAGCAATAGCGGGAGTATCACAGATACGCAGTATTTT.

J is TRBJ2-1 and V is TRBV4-2, with D unclear. Germline values: CDR1 LGHNA, CDR2 YNFKEQ. The CDR3 totals 16 residues. Trimming took 1 base from V and 0 from J, leaving 10 bases between them. As DNA, the CDR3 is TGTGCCAGCAGCCAAGGAGTCGGTGGCTCCTACAATGAGCAGTTCTTC. It is translated as CASSQGVGGSYNEQFF.

The chain carries TRBV6-6 and TRBJ1-5, with TRBD1 matching over 8 bases. The CDR3 sequence is 15 residues long. Unmatched junction bases numbered 5, after V lost 5 bases and J lost 2 bases. Germline lookup yields CDR1 MNHNY and CDR2 SVGAGI (reference sequence). The CDR3 here is CASSQQGVGNQPQHF. The CDR3 DNA sequence: TGTGCCAGCAGTCAACAGGGGGTAGGCAATCAGCCCCAGCATTTT.

The table lists this clonotype with a few counts. The chain links TRBV20-1 to TRBJ1-1; D is undetermined. This CDR3 has 12 amino acids. From germline, CDR1 is DFQATT and CDR2 SNEGSKA (reference sequence). The V gene lost 6 bases and the J gene lost 4 bases, with 12 bases spanning the gap. CDR3 loop: CSARPGGTEAFF. The DNA of the CDR3 is TGCAGTGCGCGGCCGGGAGGCACTGAAGCTTTCTTT.

The J gene is TRBJ2-3, the V gene TRBV7-2; TRBD2 matches at 9 bases. The CDR3 is made up of 17 amino acids. CDR1 and CDR2 (germline): SGHTA, FQGNSA. The ends lost 1 base at V and 6 bases at J; junction bases unmatched: 11. The CDR3 loop reads CASSLGGGGALTDTQYF. The CDR3 DNA is TGTGCCAGCAGCTTAGGCGGCGGGGGGGCTCTGACGGATACGCAGTATTTT.